This TCR beta chain was obtained from a study of blood T cell repertoires in COVID-19 (dated by TCRdb to about 2020). Looking at the study overall: The collaborator samples originated in the United States, Italy and Spain and spanned the acute and convalescent phases of COVID-19. Where available, HLA class I and class II types were obtained from metadata supplied by the sample provider rather than from assay-based typing. Sample metadata almost always included a de-identified subject ID, COVID-19 status, age in years and sex. The samples were drawn from the first 160 participants of the ongoing ImmuneRACE study and from more than 1,000 subjects provided by 6 global collaborators. Subjects who had been exposed to COVID-19, were actively infected with it, or had recovered from it provided the deeply sampled blood TCRbeta repertoires that made up the dataset. The prospective study material was composed of cDNA or gDNA derived from T cells, B-cell-depleted T cells, or PBMCs. The repertoires were made available in a free public database intended to serve as a resource for research on the immune response to SARS-CoV-2.

Sequences MNHNS (CDR1) and SASEGT (CDR2) are obtained from the germline V gene. Taken from cysteine to phenylalanine, the CDR3 has 14 residues. Of the read, only the CDR3 DNA is kept; its 42 bases are in frame from base 1. V loses 5 bases of germline sequence and J loses 0 bases, and the interval between the two ends is 8 bases. Collaborating institutions collected whole blood in K2EDTA tubes following their own protocols. For TCRbeta analysis, collaborator samples were shipped as frozen whole blood, as isolated PBMCs, or as DNA extracted from either sample type. Beyond this particular receptor, the publication reports: Clinical and demographic metadata were provided uncurated, with the amount varying by source and participant.

TCRbeta CDR3 regions were amplified from genomic DNA by means of the immunoSEQ Assay, a bias-controlled multiplex PCR. The study's own analysis went as follows. The number of nucleated cells in each sample was estimated from the amplification of reference gene primers within the assay. Sequence reads were collapsed and filtered to measure the absolute abundance of every unique TCRbeta CDR3 rearrangement. For each sample, productive Simpson clonality was calculated as the square root of Simpson's diversity index over productive rearrangements. TCRdb provides this immuneACCESS table in a form limited to in-frame rearrangements. Some clones are lacking; in checked studies, under half of them reflect an unresolved V gene, and why the rest are absent is not known. V, J and clone size derive from that table, while D and trimming were established from the DNA sequence. Here the sample has 150,000 to 200,000 clones; more than 75% occur a single time. Together, the top ten hold over 15% of the sample.

Of note for this clone: Its target antigen remains unknown. Base qualities were left out, and no much larger clone turns up one base away.

The sequence was collected from a man aged 55-75 years with active or convalescent COVID-19. The sequencing input was peripheral blood. The chain joins TRBV6-1 to TRBJ1-3; the D gene identity is not certain. The DNA sequence is as follows: TGTGCCAGCAGTTTTATCGGCTCTGGAAACACCATATATTTT. It specifies CASSFIGSGNTIYF.